This TCR beta chain was sequenced in a study of T cells after yellow fever vaccination. 5'RACE template switching added a universal primer site and UMIs to TCR cDNA. Via MiXCR, TCRdb re-called the 5' RACE reads, giving one row per CDR3 protein. The sample holds around 300,000 distinct CDR3 sequences, approximately 4% seen once. V dropped 3 bases and J dropped 5; count of bases not matched to a gene: 4. Germline V lookup: CDR1 KGHSH, CDR2 LQKENI. CDR3 size: 14 residues. The sample holds a few counts of this clonotype. The source of this sequence is a man aged 18-30 years who received the YFV17D yellow fever vaccine. The sample was PBMCs, taken 15 days after the yellow fever booster vaccination. The chain is built from TRBV18 and TRBJ2-3, with 8 bases fitting TRBD2. The CDR3 here is CASSPGTSKDTQYF. The DNA of the CDR3 is TGTGCCAGCTCACCCGGGACTAGTAAAGATACGCAGTATTTT. The whole variable domain, filled in from reference TRBV18 and TRBJ2-3, reads NAGVMQNPRHLVRRRGQEARLRCSPMKGHSHVYWYRQLPEEGLKFMVYLQKENIIDESGMPKERFSAEFPKEGPSILRIQQVVRGDSAAYFCASSPGTSKDTQYFGPGTRLTVL.